This entry is about one TCR beta chain. The antigen is undetermined. The sample is drawn from a study of cytomegalovirus exposure and HLA in healthy donors. Findings of the study overall: According to the study, roughly 180 TCR beta chains were cytomegalovirus-associated.

Vbeta (60) and Jbeta (13) primers were used in the PCR. Some clones are missing from TCRdb's copy, which holds only in-frame ones; the method was immunoSEQ multiplex PCR. The table includes tens of thousands of clones, around 80% detected once. The germline gives CDR1 LNHDA, CDR2 SQIVND (reference sequence). The J segment lost 6 bases and the V segment lost 5 bases, leaving 5 bases of the junction unmatched. The CDR3 totals 15 residues. This clonotype originated in a man aged 25 to 45 in good health and CMV-seronegative. Material: PBMCs. The chain is built from TRBV19 and TRBJ2-1; 12 positions agree with TRBD2. CDR3 coding DNA: TGTGCCAGTAGTCAGCTAGCGGGGGGGCCCAATGAGCAGTTCTTC. As protein: CASSQLAGGPNEQFF. The entire variable domain, with the rest obtained from reference TRBV19 and TRBJ2-1, is as follows: DGGITQSPKYLFRKEGQNVTLSCEQNLNHDAMYWYRQDPGQGLRLIYYSQIVNDFQKGDIAEGYSVSREKKESFPLTVTSAQKNPTAFYLCASSQLAGGPNEQFFGPGTRLTVL.